This T cell receptor (beta chain) was sequenced in a study of T cells after yellow fever vaccination. Study-wide background: Preparing low-cell-number fractions relied on SMART-Seq v4 Ultra Low Input.

This clonotype was recorded at least ten times. One entry per CDR3 protein results from TCRdb running MiXCR on the 5' RACE reads. The table shows around 320,000 distinct CDR3 sequences, with 3.5% to 5% occurring only once. The V end lost 1 base, the J end lost 0 bases, and 16 bases lay between the germline ends. The germline V gene has CDR1 SEHNR and CDR2 FQNEAQ (reference sequence). The CDR3 sequence is 17 residues long. The chain is built from TRBV7-9 and TRBJ2-7; maybe TRBD2 (6 bases). The sequence was collected from a man between 18 and 29 years old who received the YFV17D yellow fever vaccine. This specimen was PBMCs, taken 15 days after the yellow fever booster vaccination. CDR3 sequence reads: CASSLGGRDWSSYEQYF. CDR3 bases: TGTGCCAGCAGCTTAGGCGGTCGGGACTGGAGCTCCTACGAGCAGTACTTC. Complete variable domain (other parts from reference TRBV7-9 and TRBJ2-7): DTGVSQNPRHKITKRGQNVTFRCDPISEHNRLYWYRQTLGQGPEFLTYFQNEAQLEKSRLLSDRFSAERPKGSFSTLEIQRTEQGDSAMYLCASSLGGRDWSSYEQYFGPGTRLTVT.